This T cell receptor (beta chain) was identified in a study of blood T cell repertoires in COVID-19. Study background: Researchers got acute and convalescent COVID-19 samples from the United States, Italy and Spain. PBMCs, B-cell-depleted T cells, or T cells provided the cDNA or gDNA that made up the material.

Trimming removed 2 bases from V and 2 bases from J, with 7 bases in between. Germline assignment: CDR1 GTSNPN and CDR2 SVGIG (reference sequence). The CDR3 covers 12 residues. Participant ages covered about 18 to 100 years across 25 or so US areas. Methods used by the authors: How many nucleated cells were present was estimated from reference gene primer amplification. This table comes from immunoSEQ multiplex PCR, and its TCRdb copy is limited to in-frame clones, with some not included. The D gene and trimming were derived from the DNA, and the V and J assignments and clone size from that table. The sample shows some 460,000 clones, about 85% of them seen only once.

The V call is TRBV30, the J call TRBJ2-7, with D unclear. The receptor was derived from a woman younger than 30 with acute COVID-19. Source material: PBMCs or T cells enriched from blood (not recorded which). The CDR3 loop reads CAWSRQPYEQYF. The DNA for the CDR3 is TGTGCCTGGAGTCGACAACCCTACGAGCAGTACTTC.